This T cell receptor (beta chain) was sequenced in a study of tumor-infiltrating lymphocytes in primary liver carcinoma. Total RNA (approximately 500 ng) served as template for TCR beta cDNA synthesis primed by a constant-region primer. Libraries for TCR beta were built through three nested multiplex PCR rounds, which together made up a slightly modified ARM-PCR procedure. For approximately 11 cycles apiece, the opening two PCR rounds ran with TRBV1-TRBV30 forward primers and a C-beta reverse primer. TCRdb called the multiplex PCR reads again in MiXCR, with one record for every CDR3 protein. The table records around 88,000 distinct CDR3 sequences, 68% of them present only once. The V and J ends lost 5 bases and 6 bases respectively, with 19 bases between them. Per germline, CDR1 SQVTM and CDR2 ANQGSEA. The CDR3 sequence is 14 residues long. Co-extracting RNA and DNA was done with roughly 17-33 mg of unsorted bulk tissue as input.

The sample was tumor-adjacent normal liver tissue. The chain uses TRBV29-1 and TRBJ1-2; a possible D gene is TRBD1 (6 bases). The source is a man aged 40-49 years with primary liver carcinoma and hepatitis B virus infection. This CDR3 is CSVLPGQGNHGYTF. The CDR3 bases are TGCAGCGTTCTACCGGGACAAGGCAACCATGGCTACACCTTC.